This paragraph reports one T cell receptor beta chain. Its cognate antigen has yet to be identified. No qualities accompany the bases; no much larger clone lies one base away. Counted from cysteine to phenylalanine, this CDR3 has 17 amino acids. The retained sequence is limited to the CDR3, 51 bases, with the frame set at the first base. Looking up the germline V gene (reference sequence) yields CDR1 SGHKS and CDR2 YYEKEE. After removal of 1 base from V and 5 bases from J, the junction retains 13 bases not matched to a gene. Ophthalmopathy patients had moderately to severely active disease, with a Clinical Activity Score of 3 or more, a NOSPECS grade of 4 or more, and a disease duration of less than 3 months. Patients with uncontrolled infections, other autoimmune diseases, pregnancy or lactation were excluded. Diagnoses were established on the basis of clinical symptoms, serum thyroxine and TRAb, thyroid ultrasound, and orbital computed tomography. Ficoll-Paque density gradient centrifugation was used to isolate PBMCs from 8 to 10 ml of fresh peripheral blood. Total RNA was extracted with Trizol reagent, and quality was checked on an Agilent 2100 Bioanalyzer.

The sample comes from a study of T cells in Graves' hyperthyroidism and ophthalmopathy (dated by TCRdb to between 2018 and 2021). Study-level background: Peripheral blood was collected at initial diagnosis, before any treatment. After sampling, hyperthyroidism patients received methimazole starting at 30 mg daily, and ophthalmopathy patients received high-dose intravenous methylprednisolone. In more than 5 Graves' hyperthyroidism patients, the study also compared T-cell repertoires from thyroid tissue with T-cell repertoires from blood. The 100 discovery patients were randomly split 7:3 into training and test sets. Prospective prediction of ophthalmopathy was tested in an independent validation cohort of approximately 19 hyperthyroidism patients and 15 to 17 patients who later progressed to ophthalmopathy. To identify TCR V-J signatures that set the groups apart, the researchers used a discovery cohort of roughly 100 patients, made up of under 50 with Graves' ophthalmopathy and 57 with stable Graves' hyperthyroidism. According to the paper, TCR Vbeta CDR3 sequencing was carried out on approximately 140 peripheral blood samples, which came from 40 to 45 ophthalmopathy, 75 or so hyperthyroidism and roughly 17 progressor patients. Results the study describes overall, beyond this receptor: In cross-validation, a model built on a 13 V-J signature told ophthalmopathy apart from stable hyperthyroidism with roughly 87% sensitivity and 81% to 82% specificity, and in testing the same model reached 80%/75%. No statistical method was used to fix the sample size in advance, and group allocation was not hidden from the investigators. Most expanded thyroid clonotypes (frequency above 0.001) were also found in blood, which suggests that blood repertoires may mirror thyroid immune responses. In validation, the model predicted progression to ophthalmopathy with over 60% sensitivity and over 72% specificity, a median of 6.5 months before onset.

TCR beta CDR3 regions were amplified from RNA transcripts. For the first round of RT-PCR on the TCR CDR3, the HTBI primer set was used together with the Qiagen OneStep RT-PCR kit. The libraries were constructed in a second round of multiplex PCR and then size-selected and purified. The libraries were sequenced on an Illumina HiSeq2000 using paired-end 100 bp reads. For the original study's pipeline: Raw data were processed with SOAPnuke, discarding reads with adapters, uncalled bases, mean Phred below 15, or no exact constant-primer or identifier match. High-quality paired reads were merged using COPE v1.2.5, and each unique nucleotide sequence was defined as a clonotype. MiTCR v1.1 was used to align clonotypes to the IMGT TRBV, TRBD and TRBJ reference segments. Only V-J combinations with frequency above 0.0001, covering about 99% of repertoires, were analysed. A TCS score was defined as the ratio of F50 (clonal expansion) to E x V (chaos), with BLOSUM62-based TCRdist applied between CDR3 peptides within each V-J. Welch's t-statistics and random forest reduced fewer than 550 V-J features to 13, which were used in a naive Bayes classifier (R e1071). The similarity between thyroid and blood repertoires was quantified using the Morisita-Horn index. TCRdb reanalyzed the raw reads on its own, using fastp at Q25 for trimming and MiXCR for clone calling, and kept in-frame beta chains. Entries that share a CDR3 protein sequence are merged under the most common genes and DNA. The V and J calls were not made by the authors but by TCRdb's processing. The table for this sample lists 600,000 to 700,000 distinct CDR3 sequences; approximately 14% of them were counted only once. Approximately 4.3% of the sample is taken by the ten largest.

Here the chain combines TRBV5-5 and TRBJ2-5, with 8 bases in between that match TRBD2. Sequenced input: blood. This TCR came from a woman between 40 and 55 years old with Graves' ophthalmopathy. CDR3 region: CASSLSGSPALGETQYF. The DNA sequence follows: TGTGCCAGCAGCTTGAGCGGGAGTCCTGCATTGGGGGAGACCCAGTACTTC.